The present TCR beta chain was sequenced within a study of spatial heterogeneity in lung cancer. TCRdb re-analysed the 5' RACE reads in MiXCR, keeping a single row per CDR3 protein. The sample records around 45,000 distinct CDR3 sequences, about 22% being singletons. There are a few counts of this clonotype. As for time point: blood at routine non-recurrence follow-up after resection. The sequence was obtained from a female donor with early-stage non-small cell lung cancer. The sample in question was PBMCs, obtained at follow-up.

The CDR3 sequence: CASRRGEAYNEQFF. DNA for the CDR3: TGTGCCAGTCGGAGGGGGGAAGCCTACAATGAGCAGTTCTTC. The rearrangement uses TRBV18 and TRBJ2-1; tentatively, D is TRBD1 or TRBD2 (6 bases each). Germline V gene data show CDR1 as KGHSH and CDR2 as LQKENI. This CDR3 has 14 amino acids. V lost 9 bases and J 2 bases, leaving 14 bases between the germline ends.